The text below deals with one T cell receptor beta chain. The antigen remains unidentified. Indicated treatment: approximately 18 received Ad26.COV2.S at low or high dose, single or two shots; 5 received placebo; per-sample allocation not given. At day 63 after the first vaccine or placebo injection, samples were drawn. The data originate from a study of Ad26.COV2.S vaccination and SARS-CoV-2 variants. Study-level findings and limits: Non-spike TCR breadth showed similarity between vaccine and placebo recipients.

Profiled with immunoSEQ multiplex PCR; TCRdb holds only in-frame clones, not every one. The sample consists of about 430,000 clones, around nine tenths of them appearing once. The sample was peripheral blood, taken in a trial of Ad26.COV2.S vaccine versus placebo. The TCR sequence derives from a person aged 18 to 59 who received the Ad26.COV2.S COVID-19 vaccine or a placebo.

The CDR3 reads CASSISLGPYEQYF. Written as DNA, the CDR3 is TGTGCCAGTAGTATAAGTTTGGGGCCCTACGAGCAGTACTTC. J is TRBJ2-7 and V is TRBV19, with D possibly being TRBD1 (5 bases). Germline V lookup: CDR1 LNHDA, CDR2 SQIVND (reference sequence). CDR3 size: 14 residues. The ends were cut back, 2 bases at V and 2 bases at J, with 10 bases in the middle.